This T cell receptor (beta chain) was identified during a study of early T cells in non-severe SARS-CoV-2 infection (dated by TCRdb to 2020 to 2022). Concerning the study at large: TCR sequencing used bulk RNA from unsorted whole blood, so alpha and beta chains could not be paired.

To prepare the library, 5' RACE was applied. The sequencer was a NextSeq 500. Unique molecular identifiers were attached to individual cDNA molecules in the TCR library protocol so that sequencing error and PCR bias could be corrected. Sequencing covered both TCR alpha and beta chains, and within each sample the abundances of alpha and beta sequences were tightly co-correlated. Processing in the source paper ran as follows. Decombinator V4 was used to annotate the V gene, J gene and CDR3 of the TCR sequences. TCRs were defined as expanded if a significant change between any two time points was detected under a Poisson model with p below 0.0001. TCR abundances were normalised to the total number of TCRs sequenced in each sample and reported as counts per million. TRAV1-2 paired with TRAJ12, TRAJ20 or TRAJ33 defined MAIT TCRs, while TRAV10 paired with TRAJ18 defined iNKT TCRs. VDJdb, accessed on 1 November 2021, was searched for TCRs annotated for CMV, EBV and SARS-CoV-2, and TCRs annotated for more than one antigen were excluded. The public reads were reprocessed in TCRdb via fastp at Q25 and MiXCR, keeping in-frame beta chains. CDR3 protein sequences are deduplicated, and each keeps its most common genes and DNA. For this entry, the V and J calls and clone size follow TCRdb and not the study's own pipeline. The sample has about 28,000 distinct CDR3 sequences on record, about 4.5% of them singletons. In total, the top ten clones hold 4.5% to 7% of the sample.

This was a case-control study nested in a cohort of healthcare workers in London, UK, who had nasopharyngeal swab PCR tests and blood samples taken every week. Healthcare workers were recruited between 23 and 31 March 2020, during the week of the UK lockdown, and were followed weekly for up to roughly 16 weeks. There are 18 amino acids in the CDR3, from cysteine to phenylalanine inclusive. The entry retains the CDR3 DNA only, 54 bases that are in frame from base 1. Compared with germline, V lacks 3 bases and J lacks 6 bases; bases without a gene match: 15. CDR1 is given as MNHEY and CDR2 as SMNVEV, both from the germline V gene (reference sequence). General study outcomes and caveats: VDJdb matching was skewed toward anti-spike CD8 responses and likely underestimated virus-specific expansions by missing private and CD4 specificities.

This clonotype was counted ten times or more. It has no known antigen specificity. No base qualities exist here, and no much larger clone lies one base off it. Sequences were derived from whole blood, sampled at baseline. This clonotype originated in an adult who was a healthcare worker with PCR-confirmed SARS-CoV-2 infection or an uninfected control (not recorded which). The rearrangement joined TRBV27 to TRBJ2-3, with 10 bases matching TRBD1. At the DNA level, the sequence is TGTGCCAGCAGTTTTTCATCGGACAGGGGGTACAAACTGGATACGCAGTATTTT. Translation gives CASSFSSDRGYKLDTQYF.